These 29 T cell receptor beta chains originate from one sample sequenced in a study of blood T cell repertoires in COVID-19 (dated by TCRdb to 2020 to 2021). The method was the immunoSEQ multiplex PCR assay. The table was pulled from immuneACCESS by TCRdb, which kept in-frame rearrangements only. Such tables lose some clones; where checked, under half of the loss comes from unresolved V genes, and the rest has no known cause. This sample lists almost 55,000 clones; approximately 90% were detected once. Of the sample, under 9% is held by the ten largest clones. The sample was peripheral blood. The origin of the receptors is a middle-aged woman with active COVID-19.

The chain carries TRBV10-3 and TRBJ2-7; D gene unclear. V dropped 0 bases and J dropped 3 bases, with 18 bases sitting between them. The CDR3 consists of 17 residues. Germline CDR1 and CDR2: ENHRY and SYGVKD. The CDR3 loop reads CAISESSIGRKIYEQYF. CDR3 nucleotide sequence: TGTGCCATCAGTGAGTCCTCTATTGGCAGGAAGATCTACGAGCAGTACTTC.

This clone was picked up one time. The chain combines TRBV9 with TRBJ1-1; TRBD1 is a possible D gene (6 bases). The V gene lost 4 bases and the J gene lost 3 bases, with 13 bases spanning the gap. This CDR3 comprises 14 residues. Looked up from germline, CDR1 is SGDLS and CDR2 is YYNGEE. DNA of the CDR3: TGTGCCAGCAGCAGGGTAACAGGGTACACTGAAGCTTTCTTT. Its protein is CASSRVTGYTEAFF.

The V gene is TRBV3-1 (or the pseudogene TRBV3-2), the J gene TRBJ1-2; 9 nucleotides agree with TRBD1. The CDR3 length is 15 residues. J gave up 2 bases and V 5 bases, and 6 bases lay outside the gene matches. Germline V gives CDR1 LGHDT, CDR2 YNNKEL (reference sequence). The CDR3 nucleotides are TGTGCCAGCAGCTACTTGGGACAGGGAAACTATGGCTACACCTTC. Encoded protein: CASSYLGQGNYGYTF.

The chain combines TRBV5-4 with TRBJ1-1, with D tentatively TRBD1 (5 bases). The CDR3 has 14 residues. Germline V gene sequence: CDR1 SGHNT, CDR2 YYREEE (reference sequence). The V end was cut by 0 bases, the J end by 1 base, with 7 bases between. The CDR3 bases are TGTGCCAGCAGCTTGGGACAGAGGAACACTGAAGCTTTCTTT. Translated: CASSLGQRNTEAFF.

This rearrangement joins TRBV7-2 to TRBJ2-1; TRBD2 matches 12 bases. CDR1 is SGHTA and CDR2 is FQGNSA in the germline V gene. With 2 bases clipped from V and 10 bases from J, the junction kept 3 bases outside the gene matches. CDR3 length equals 14 residues. CDR3 nucleotides: TGTGCCAGCAGCTTATCTGGGACTAGCGGGGAGCAGTTCTTC. It yields the protein CASSLSGTSGEQFF.

The chain couples TRBV7-2 to TRBJ2-5; D may be TRBD1 (6 bases). The CDR3 loop spans 15 amino acids. Per the germline V gene, CDR1 is SGHTA and CDR2 is FQGNSA. Trimming removed 4 bases at V and 5 bases at J, with 17 bases between. CDR3 protein: CASSSGRSQGETQYF. The CDR3 DNA reads TGTGCCAGCAGCTCCGGACGATCGCAGGGGGAGACCCAGTACTTC.

This clone appeared once. V is TRBV9 and J is TRBJ2-1, with 10 bases aligning to TRBD2. The germline V gene has CDR1 SGDLS and CDR2 YYNGEE. The length of the CDR3 is 18 residues. The J segment lost 6 bases and the V segment lost 4 bases, leaving 16 bases of the junction unmatched. CDR3 region: CASSTRWRSGGASNEQFF. The CDR3 DNA sequence: TGTGCCAGCAGCACAAGATGGAGGAGCGGGGGGGCGTCCAATGAGCAGTTCTTC.

V gene TRBV29-1 combines with J gene TRBJ2-1; the match to TRBD1 covers 8 bases. This CDR3 has 13 residues. Germline loops: CDR1 SQVTM, CDR2 ANQGSEA. Trimming at V came to 6 bases and at J to 16 bases, leaving 17 bases not matched to a gene. This chain's CDR3 is CSVTPDASGQAFF. The CDR3 region has the DNA TGCAGCGTCACCCCCGATGCCTCGGGACAGGCTTTCTTC.

V gene TRBV6-6 combines with J gene TRBJ1-6; 9 bases fit TRBD1. V lost 5 bases to trimming and J lost 7 bases; unmatched junction nucleotides: 6. The CDR3 runs 15 residues. The germline V gene encodes CDR1 MNHNY and CDR2 SVGAGI (reference sequence). CDR3: CASSTGTGLNSPLHF. DNA for the CDR3: TGTGCCAGCAGTACCGGGACAGGGTTAAATTCACCCCTCCACTTT.

CDR3 nucleotide sequence: TGTGCCAGCAGCTTAACGGAGGGGGCGACCTACGAGCAGTACTTC. It translates to CASSLTEGATYEQYF. The V and J genes are TRBV7-3 and TRBJ2-7, with D possibly being TRBD1 (7 bases). Trimming pared 0 bases from V and 2 bases from J, leaving 11 bases between. Germline V gene data show CDR1 as SGHTA and CDR2 as FQGTGA. This CDR3 has 15 amino acids.

This chain joins TRBV2 and TRBJ1-4; perhaps TRBD1 as D (5 bases). The ends were cut back, 4 bases at V and 5 bases at J, with 8 bases in the middle. The CDR3 totals 13 residues. Germline CDR1 reads SNHLY; CDR2 reads FYNNEI. The CDR3 loop reads CASSVGGNEKLFF. CDR3 in DNA: TGTGCCAGCAGTGTGGGGGGAAATGAAAAACTGTTTTTT.

The J gene is TRBJ1-1, the V gene TRBV6-5, with 12 bases aligning to TRBD1. Germline CDR1 and CDR2: MNHEY and SVGAGI. The CDR3 is 15 residues long. The V gene end was trimmed by 4 bases and the J gene end by 3 bases; junction bases not matched to a gene: 3. The CDR3 DNA is TGTGCCAGCAGTTCCGGGACAGGGGGCCACACTGAAGCTTTCTTT. It encodes CASSSGTGGHTEAFF.

The chain combines TRBV19 with TRBJ2-3; 9 bases are a match to TRBD1. The CDR3 runs to 17 residues. The V gene's germline CDR1 is LNHDA and CDR2 SQIVND (reference sequence). The V gene end was trimmed by 7 bases and the J gene end by 4 bases; junction bases not matched to a gene: 15. The CDR3 protein is CASTAKPGQGTSDTQYF. Here the CDR3 DNA reads TGTGCCAGTACCGCGAAACCGGGACAGGGTACCTCAGATACGCAGTATTTT.

This rearrangement joins TRBV7-9 to TRBJ1-5; the D is unclear. Trimming pared 5 bases from V and 2 bases from J, leaving 10 bases between. The germline gives CDR1 SEHNR, CDR2 FQNEAQ (reference sequence). The CDR3 contains 14 residues. The CDR3 DNA reads TGTGCCAGCAGCCGCGCGTCGGGCAATCAGCCCCAGCATTTT. This encodes CASSRASGNQPQHF.

The V and J genes are TRBV7-3 and TRBJ2-2, with TRBD2 identical over 8 bases. The V and J ends lost 6 bases and 5 bases, in that order; junction bases with no gene match: 17. Germline CDR1 is SGHTA and CDR2 is FQGTGA. This CDR3 contains 18 residues. CDR3 nucleotides: TGTGCCAGCAGAAAAACAGCCAAAGCGGGGGTGGAAACCGGGGAGCTGTTTTTT. Translating gives CASRKTAKAGVETGELFF.

The CDR3 region has the DNA TGTGCCAGCAGCCGAGGACTAGCGGTCACAGATACGCAGTATTTT. This encodes CASSRGLAVTDTQYF. The chain couples TRBV7-6 to TRBJ2-3, with 10 bases matching TRBD2. Germline V CDR1 and CDR2: SGHVS, FNYEAQ. This CDR3 is 15 amino acids long. V dropped 5 bases and J dropped 2; count of bases not matched to a gene: 4. Combining the CDR3 with reference TRBV7-6 and TRBJ2-3 gives the whole variable domain GAGVSQSPRYKVTKRGQDVALRCDPISGHVSLYWYRQALGQGPEFLTYFNYEAQQDKSGLPNDRFSAERPEGSISTLTIQRTEQRDSAMYRCASSRGLAVTDTQYFGPGTRLTVL.

This chain links TRBV5-3 with TRBJ2-1; 8 bases are shared with TRBD1. TRBV5-3 is treated as an ORF (open reading frame) with a function not yet certain. V trimming: 4 bases; J trimming: 2 bases; junction bases outside the gene matches: 8. The CDR3 has 16 amino acids. The CDR3 nucleotides read TGTGCCAGAAGCCAACGACAGGGGTCAACCTACAATGAGCAGTTCTTC. Translation gives CARSQRQGSTYNEQFF.

The chain combines TRBV6-1 with TRBJ1-5; TRBD1 is a possible D gene (5 bases). The CDR3 totals 16 residues. The V gene lost 4 bases and the J gene lost 4 bases, with 17 bases spanning the gap. CDR1 and CDR2 (germline): MNHNS, SASEGT. The CDR3 DNA reads as TGTGCCAGCAGTGGGGGCGGACACAGGCGGAATCAGCCCCAGCATTTT. It is translated as CASSGGGHRRNQPQHF.

The chain combines TRBV6-5 with TRBJ2-3; D uncertain. Trimming took 2 bases from V and 4 from J, leaving 10 bases between them. The CDR3 is 14 amino acids. Per the germline V gene, CDR1 is MNHEY and CDR2 is SVGAGI. CDR3 residues: CASSYGPRPDTQYF. The CDR3 DNA reads TGTGCCAGCAGTTACGGCCCCCGCCCAGATACGCAGTATTTT.

The gene calls are TRBV29-1 and TRBJ2-5; 15 bases agree with TRBD2. Trimming removed 4 bases from V and 5 bases from J; junction bases left unmatched: 8. CDR3 length equals 16 residues. CDR1 SQVTM and CDR2 ANQGSEA come from the germline V gene. The CDR3 DNA reads TGCAGCGTTGGATATGGGACTAGCGGGGGGAGGGAGACCCAGTACTTC. As protein: CSVGYGTSGGRETQYF.

This chain joins TRBV19 and TRBJ2-3; D is unclear. The germline CDR1 and CDR2 sequences are LNHDA and SQIVND (reference sequence). Trimming took off 3 bases at V and 2 bases at J, with 6 bases between the two ends. The CDR3 runs to 13 residues. CDR3: CASSIMATDTQYF. DNA of the CDR3: TGTGCCAGTAGTATTATGGCCACAGATACGCAGTATTTT.

This chain connects TRBV7-2 to TRBJ2-2, with D tentatively TRBD2 (5 bases). CDR3 length: 16 residues. Trimming stripped 2 bases from V and 2 bases from J, with 12 bases between. The germline CDR1 and CDR2 sequences are SGHTA and FQGNSA. The CDR3 bases are TGTGCCAGCAGCTTACTCAGCGGTTCTAACACCGGGGAGCTGTTTTTT. This encodes CASSLLSGSNTGELFF.

J is TRBJ2-7 and V is TRBV5-6, with 9 positions matching TRBD1. The CDR3 consists of 16 residues. CDR1 and CDR2 from the germline V gene are SGHDT and YYEEEE. The V and J ends lost 5 bases and 5 bases, in that order; junction bases with no gene match: 14. This CDR3 is CASSSASEDRGDEQYF. The CDR3 DNA follows: TGTGCCAGCAGTTCCGCCTCGGAGGACAGGGGCGACGAGCAGTACTTC.

The chain joins TRBV30 to TRBJ2-1; TRBD1 agrees at 8 bases. In germline, CDR1 is GTSNPN, CDR2 SVGIG (reference sequence). CDR3 length: 15 amino acids. V lost 0 bases, J lost 2 bases, and 3 bases stayed unmatched. The DNA of the CDR3 is TGTGCCTGGAGTGTACCGACAGGGGCCTACAATGAGCAGTTCTTC. Translation gives CAWSVPTGAYNEQFF.

This clone was observed a single time. The chain recombines TRBV3-1 (or the pseudogene TRBV3-2) with TRBJ2-7; 11 bases fit TRBD1. V was clipped by 7 bases and J by 3 bases; unmatched bases: 14. Germline V gives CDR1 LGHDT, CDR2 YNNKEL (reference sequence). CDR3 length: 17 residues. The chain's CDR3 is CASKPQGRGQGVYEQYF. CDR3 DNA: TGTGCCAGCAAACCTCAAGGGAGGGGACAGGGGGTCTACGAGCAGTACTTC.

The chain uses TRBV28 and TRBJ1-1, with TRBD1 as a possible D gene (6 bases). CDR3 length: 15 amino acids. The germline V and J ends were trimmed by 5 bases and 6 bases, with 19 bases remaining between them. The germline V gene has CDR1 MDHEN and CDR2 SYDVKM. The CDR3 protein is CASSPRTGEGAEAFF. The CDR3 region has the DNA TGTGCCAGCAGTCCCCGGACGGGTGAGGGGGCTGAAGCTTTCTTT.

The chain couples TRBV18 to TRBJ1-1, with D tentatively TRBD1 (6 bases). V was cut by 3 bases and J by 2 bases, with 10 bases left in between. CDR1 KGHSH and CDR2 LQKENI come from the germline V gene. The CDR3 runs to 14 residues. As DNA, the CDR3 is TGTGCCAGCTCACCGGCCAGGGGTAACACTGAAGCTTTCTTT. Amino acids: CASSPARGNTEAFF.

The chain employs TRBV5-1 and TRBJ2-3; no clear D gene. Germline CDR1 is SGHRS and CDR2 is YFSETQ. Deletions cut 4 bases from V and 6 bases from J, with 12 bases between. CDR3 length: 13 residues. Here the CDR3 DNA reads TGCGCCAGCAGCCCCGAGTCCCGGGATACGCAGTATTTT. It encodes CASSPESRDTQYF.

In its sample, this clone was seen a few times. The chain employs TRBV4-2 and TRBJ1-2; 9 bases agree with TRBD1. Germline CDR1 LGHNA, CDR2 YNFKEQ. The CDR3 has 16 amino acids. The trim removed 0 bases at V and 2 bases at J, leaving 4 bases unmatched. The CDR3 sequence is CASSQDSGTGNYGYTF. For the CDR3, the DNA is TGTGCCAGCAGCCAAGATTCCGGGACAGGGAACTATGGCTACACCTTC.